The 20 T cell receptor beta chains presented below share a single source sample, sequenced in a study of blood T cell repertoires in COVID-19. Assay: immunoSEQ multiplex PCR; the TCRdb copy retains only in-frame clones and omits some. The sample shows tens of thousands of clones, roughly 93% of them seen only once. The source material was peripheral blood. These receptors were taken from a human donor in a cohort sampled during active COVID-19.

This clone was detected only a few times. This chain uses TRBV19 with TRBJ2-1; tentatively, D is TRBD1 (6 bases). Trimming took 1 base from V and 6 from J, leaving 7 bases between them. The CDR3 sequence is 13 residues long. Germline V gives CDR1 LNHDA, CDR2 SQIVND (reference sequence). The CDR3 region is CASSIVRGNEQFF. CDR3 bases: TGTGCCAGTAGTATAGTCAGGGGCAATGAGCAGTTCTTC. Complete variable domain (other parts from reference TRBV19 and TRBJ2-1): DGGITQSPKYLFRKEGQNVTLSCEQNLNHDAMYWYRQDPGQGLRLIYYSQIVNDFQKGDIAEGYSVSREKKESFPLTVTSAQKNPTAFYLCASSIVRGNEQFFGPGTRLTVL.

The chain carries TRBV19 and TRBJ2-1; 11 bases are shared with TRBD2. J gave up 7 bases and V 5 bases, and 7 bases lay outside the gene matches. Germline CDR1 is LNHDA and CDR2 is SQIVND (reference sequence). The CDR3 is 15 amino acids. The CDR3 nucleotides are TGTGCCAGTAGTCCCTTAGCGGGAGGGCCTAATGAGCAGTTCTTC. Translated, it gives CASSPLAGGPNEQFF.

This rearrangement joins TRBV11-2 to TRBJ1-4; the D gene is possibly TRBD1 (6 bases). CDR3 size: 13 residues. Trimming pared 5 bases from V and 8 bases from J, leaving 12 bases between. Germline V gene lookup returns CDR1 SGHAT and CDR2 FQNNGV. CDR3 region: CASSSTTGEKLFF. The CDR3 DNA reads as TGTGCCAGCAGCAGCACGACAGGCGAAAAACTGTTTTTT. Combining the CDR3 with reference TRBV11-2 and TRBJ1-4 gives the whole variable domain EAGVAQSPRYKIIEKRQSVAFWCNPISGHATLYWYQQILGQGPKLLIQFQNNGVVDDSQLPKDRFSAERLKGVDSTLKIQPAKLEDSAVYLCASSSTTGEKLFFGSGTQLSVL.

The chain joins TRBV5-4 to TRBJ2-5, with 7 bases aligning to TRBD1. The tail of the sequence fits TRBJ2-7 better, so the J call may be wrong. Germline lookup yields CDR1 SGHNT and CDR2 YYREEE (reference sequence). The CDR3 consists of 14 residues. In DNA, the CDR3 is TGTGCCAGCAGCTTGATGGGACAGACCTACGAGCAGTACTTC. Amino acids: CASSLMGQTYEQYF.

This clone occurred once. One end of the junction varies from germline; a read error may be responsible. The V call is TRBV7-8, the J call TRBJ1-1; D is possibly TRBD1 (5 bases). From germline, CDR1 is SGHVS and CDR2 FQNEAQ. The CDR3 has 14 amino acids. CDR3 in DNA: TGTGCCAGCAGCTTAGGGGCAGGGAACCCTGAAGCTTTCTTT. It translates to CASSLGAGNPEAFF.

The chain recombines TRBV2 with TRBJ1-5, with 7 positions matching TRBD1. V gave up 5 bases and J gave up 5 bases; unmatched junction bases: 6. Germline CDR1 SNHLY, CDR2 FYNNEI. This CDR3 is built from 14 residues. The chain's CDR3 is CASSQQGKYQPQHF. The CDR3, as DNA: TGTGCCAGCAGTCAACAGGGGAAGTATCAGCCCCAGCATTTT.

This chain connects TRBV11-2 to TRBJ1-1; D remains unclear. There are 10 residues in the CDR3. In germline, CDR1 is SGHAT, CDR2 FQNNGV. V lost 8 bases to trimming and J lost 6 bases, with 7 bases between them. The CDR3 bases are TGTGCCAGCCGGGTTGCTGAAGCTTTCTTT. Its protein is CASRVAEAFF. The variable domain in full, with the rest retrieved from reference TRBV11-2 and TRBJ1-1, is EAGVAQSPRYKIIEKRQSVAFWCNPISGHATLYWYQQILGQGPKLLIQFQNNGVVDDSQLPKDRFSAERLKGVDSTLKIQPAKLEDSAVYLCASRVAEAFFGQGTRLTVV.

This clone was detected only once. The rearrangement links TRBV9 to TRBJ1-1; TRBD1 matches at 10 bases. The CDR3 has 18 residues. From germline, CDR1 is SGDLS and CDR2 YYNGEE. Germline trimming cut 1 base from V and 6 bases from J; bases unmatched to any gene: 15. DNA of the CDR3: TGTGCCAGCAGCGTATTTGAGGAGTCCGGGACAGGGGATCCTGAAGCTTTCTTT. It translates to CASSVFEESGTGDPEAFF.

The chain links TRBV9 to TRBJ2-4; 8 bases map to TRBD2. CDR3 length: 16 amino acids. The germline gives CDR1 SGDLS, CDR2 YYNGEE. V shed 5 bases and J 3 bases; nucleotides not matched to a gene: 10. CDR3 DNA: TGTGCCAGCAGTGCCGGGACTAGTGTGGGCAAAAACATTCAGTACTTC. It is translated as CASSAGTSVGKNIQYF. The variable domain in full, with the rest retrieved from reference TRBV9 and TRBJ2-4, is DSGVTQTPKHLITATGQRVTLRCSPRSGDLSVYWYQQSLDQGLQFLIQYYNGEERAKGNILERFSAQQFPDLHSELNLSSLELGDSALYFCASSAGTSVGKNIQYFGAGTRLSVL.

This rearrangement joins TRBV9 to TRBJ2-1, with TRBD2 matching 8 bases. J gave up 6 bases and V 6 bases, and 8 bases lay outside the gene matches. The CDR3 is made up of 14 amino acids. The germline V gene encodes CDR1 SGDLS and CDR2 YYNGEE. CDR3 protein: CASTPGAGGNEQFF. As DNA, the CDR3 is TGTGCCAGCACCCCTGGTGCGGGAGGCAATGAGCAGTTCTTC.

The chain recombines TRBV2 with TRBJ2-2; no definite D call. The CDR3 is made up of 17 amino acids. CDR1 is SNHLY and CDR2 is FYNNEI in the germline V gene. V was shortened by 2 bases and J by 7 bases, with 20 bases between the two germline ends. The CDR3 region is CASSELRQDLMYGELFF. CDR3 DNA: TGTGCCAGCAGTGAATTAAGGCAGGATTTGATGTACGGGGAGCTGTTTTTT.

DNA of the CDR3: TGTGCCAGCAGCCAAACAGGGCCCACGGATACGCAGTATTTT. It is translated as CASSQTGPTDTQYF. The chain couples TRBV7-9 to TRBJ2-3; D is possibly TRBD1 (6 bases). V shed 5 bases and J shed 6 bases, with 15 bases lying between them. Germline V CDR1 and CDR2: SEHNR, FQNEAQ (reference sequence). The CDR3 contains 14 residues.

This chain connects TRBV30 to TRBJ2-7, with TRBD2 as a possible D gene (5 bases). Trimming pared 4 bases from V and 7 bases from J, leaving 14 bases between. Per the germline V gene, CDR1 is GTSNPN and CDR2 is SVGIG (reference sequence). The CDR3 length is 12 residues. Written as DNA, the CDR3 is TGTGCCTGGAATCCGGAGACGGGAGAGCAGTACTTC. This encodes CAWNPETGEQYF.

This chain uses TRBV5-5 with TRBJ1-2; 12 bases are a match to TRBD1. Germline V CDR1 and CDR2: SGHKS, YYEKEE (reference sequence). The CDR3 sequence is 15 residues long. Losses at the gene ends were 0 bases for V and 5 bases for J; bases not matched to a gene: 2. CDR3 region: CASSLEGQGAYGYTF. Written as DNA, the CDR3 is TGTGCCAGCAGCTTGGAGGGACAGGGGGCGTATGGCTACACCTTC.

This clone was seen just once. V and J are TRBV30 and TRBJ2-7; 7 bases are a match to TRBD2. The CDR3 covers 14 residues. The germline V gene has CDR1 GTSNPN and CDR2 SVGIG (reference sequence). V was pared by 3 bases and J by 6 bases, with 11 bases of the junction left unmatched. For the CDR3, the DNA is TGTGCCTGGAGAGAGGCAGGGTGGGGGGGCGAGCAGTACTTC. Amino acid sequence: CAWREAGWGGEQYF.

CDR3 region: CAIGGLAGVEETQYF. CDR3 DNA sequence: TGTGCCATTGGGGGACTAGCGGGAGTAGAGGAGACCCAGTACTTC. This sequence joins TRBV10-3 and TRBJ2-5; 14 nucleotides line up with TRBD2. The V gene end was trimmed by 9 bases and the J gene end by 5 bases; junction bases not matched to a gene: 8. Looked up from germline, CDR1 is ENHRY and CDR2 is SYGVKD. The CDR3 has 15 amino acids.

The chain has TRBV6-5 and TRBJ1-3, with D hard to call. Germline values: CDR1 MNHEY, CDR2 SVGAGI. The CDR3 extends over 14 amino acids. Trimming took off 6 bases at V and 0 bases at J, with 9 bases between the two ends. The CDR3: CASSPTGSGNTIYF. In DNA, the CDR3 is TGTGCCAGCAGCCCGACGGGCTCTGGAAACACCATATATTTT.

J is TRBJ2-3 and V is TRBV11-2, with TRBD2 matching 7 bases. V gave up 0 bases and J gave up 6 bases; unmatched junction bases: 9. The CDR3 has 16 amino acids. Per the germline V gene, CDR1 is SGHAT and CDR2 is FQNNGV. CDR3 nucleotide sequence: TGTGCCAGCAGCTTAGATCCCGGGGGGAGACTGGATACGCAGTATTTT. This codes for CASSLDPGGRLDTQYF.

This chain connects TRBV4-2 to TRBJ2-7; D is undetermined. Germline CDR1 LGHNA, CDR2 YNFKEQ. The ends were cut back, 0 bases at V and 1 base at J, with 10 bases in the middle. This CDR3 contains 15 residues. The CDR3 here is CASSQEVYGSYEQYF. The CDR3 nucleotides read TGTGCCAGCAGCCAAGAAGTATACGGGTCCTACGAGCAGTACTTC.

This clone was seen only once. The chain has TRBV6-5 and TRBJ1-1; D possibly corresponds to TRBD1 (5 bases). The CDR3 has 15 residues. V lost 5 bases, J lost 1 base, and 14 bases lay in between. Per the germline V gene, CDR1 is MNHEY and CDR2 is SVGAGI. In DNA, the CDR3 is TGTGCCAGCAGTCCTGTAGGGGAGGGGAACACTGAAGCTTTCTTT. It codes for CASSPVGEGNTEAFF.